The 12 T cell receptor beta chains below all came from one sample that was sequenced in a study of blood T cell repertoires in COVID-19. Generated by immunoSEQ multiplex PCR, the TCRdb table keeps only in-frame clones and is missing some. Of about 110,000 clones listed, less than 75% are singletons. Source material: peripheral blood. The receptors derive from a woman between 40 and 55 years old with acute or convalescent COVID-19.

In this sample, this clone turned up a few times. This rearrangement joins TRBV4-3 to TRBJ1-1; 7 bases align to TRBD1. In germline, CDR1 is LGHNA, CDR2 YSLEER. The ends lost 4 bases at V and 7 bases at J; junction bases unmatched: 6. This CDR3 is 13 amino acids long. The CDR3 DNA is TGCGCCAGCAGCCTTGGGACAGCTAGTGAAGCTTTCTTT. Translating it yields CASSLGTASEAFF.

The J gene is TRBJ1-4, the V gene TRBV4-1, with 11 bases lining up with TRBD1. V gave up 5 bases and J gave up 7 bases; unmatched junction bases: 6. The CDR3 sequence is 15 residues long. In germline, CDR1 is MGHRA, CDR2 YSYEKL. CDR3 sequence reads: CASSGGQGASEKLFF. The CDR3 coding sequence is TGCGCCAGCAGCGGAGGACAGGGGGCGAGTGAAAAACTGTTTTTT.

J is TRBJ1-2 and V is TRBV19, with TRBD1 matching over 7 bases. The J segment lost 7 bases and the V segment lost 3 bases, leaving 20 bases of the junction unmatched. CDR3 length: 18 amino acids. In germline, CDR1 is LNHDA, CDR2 SQIVND (reference sequence). This CDR3 is CASSIGLWLWQGDRGYTF. The CDR3 region has the DNA TGTGCCAGTAGTATTGGTCTTTGGTTGTGGCAGGGGGATCGTGGCTACACCTTC.

This clone was observed a few times. This chain joins TRBV5-1 and TRBJ2-1, with a possible D match to TRBD2 (7 bases). The CDR3 consists of 16 residues. V dropped 2 bases and J dropped 0 bases, with 12 bases sitting between them. Germline CDR1 and CDR2: SGHRS and YFSETQ. In DNA form, the CDR3 reads TGCGCCAGCAGCTTTGGGGGGGCCAGCTCCTACAATGAGCAGTTCTTC. Translating it yields CASSFGGASSYNEQFF.

The CDR3 region is CASSLSPDGSGGPDTQYF. CDR3 in DNA: TGTGCCAGCAGTCTCTCACCTGACGGGAGCGGGGGGCCGGATACGCAGTATTTT. The chain links TRBV6-4 to TRBJ2-3; TRBD2 agrees at 9 bases. This CDR3 region has 18 residues. Per germline, CDR1 MRHNA and CDR2 SNTAGT. Germline trimming cut 5 bases from V and 6 bases from J; bases unmatched to any gene: 18.

The chain recombines TRBV4-1 with TRBJ2-6, with 9 positions matching TRBD1. V was clipped by 3 bases and J by 3 bases; unmatched bases: 9. This CDR3 has 18 residues. Looked up from germline, CDR1 is MGHRA and CDR2 is YSYEKL. CDR3 coding DNA: TGCGCCAGCAGCCACGAATTTAGACAGGGGGGTGGGGCCAACGTCCTGACTTTC. Its translation: CASSHEFRQGGGANVLTF.

This clone came up a few times. The chain is built from TRBV7-2 and TRBJ2-5, with D perhaps matching TRBD1 (5 bases). The germline V gene has CDR1 SGHTA and CDR2 FQGNSA. The length of the CDR3 is 15 residues. V dropped 4 bases and J dropped 0 bases, with 12 bases sitting between them. The CDR3, as DNA: TGTGCCAGCAGCTCCAGGGTGGGGAACCAAGAGACCCAGTACTTC. This translates into CASSSRVGNQETQYF.

The J gene is TRBJ2-7, the V gene TRBV5-4, with a possible D match to TRBD1 (5 bases). Germline assignment: CDR1 SGHNT and CDR2 YYREEE (reference sequence). V was cut by 0 bases and J by 6 bases, with 7 bases left in between. The CDR3 runs to 12 residues. In DNA, the CDR3 is TGTGCCAGCAGCTTGGGGGGCGTCGAGCAGTACTTC. Its protein product is CASSLGGVEQYF.

This clone came up a few times. This rearrangement joins TRBV18 to TRBJ2-3, with a weak D call TRBD2 (6 bases). V shed 4 bases and J shed 2 bases, with 7 bases lying between them. This CDR3 has 13 amino acids. Germline V gives CDR1 KGHSH, CDR2 LQKENI. CDR3 sequence: CASSRGDTDTQYF. In nucleotides, the CDR3 is TGTGCCAGCTCACGGGGGGACACAGATACGCAGTATTTT.

The gene calls are TRBV19 and TRBJ1-1, with 8 bases fitting TRBD1. Germline V lookup: CDR1 LNHDA, CDR2 SQIVND (reference sequence). The CDR3 has 13 amino acids. The V gene end was trimmed by 8 bases and the J gene end by 4 bases; junction bases not matched to a gene: 6. The CDR3 region has the DNA TGTGCCAGTGGCAGGGGGCAGGGCACTGAAGCTTTCTTT. It codes for CASGRGQGTEAFF.

The chain uses TRBV7-3 and TRBJ1-5, with TRBD1 matching 8 bases. V dropped 1 base and J dropped 1; count of bases not matched to a gene: 6. This CDR3 has 17 residues. CDR1 and CDR2 (germline): SGHTA, FQGTGA. CDR3 in DNA: TGTGCCAGCAGCTTAAGGGCCAGACAGGGGAGCAATCAGCCCCAGCATTTT. Translating gives CASSLRARQGSNQPQHF.

This clone has more than one count but fewer than ten. The chain uses TRBV19 and TRBJ2-2; 10 bases are shared with TRBD2. In germline, CDR1 is LNHDA, CDR2 SQIVND (reference sequence). CDR3 length: 17 amino acids. Germline trimming cut 2 bases from V and 3 bases from J; bases unmatched to any gene: 6. The DNA of the CDR3 is TGTGCCAGTAGTATAATGGCTAGCGGGGGCCACACCGGGGAGCTGTTTTTT. Residues: CASSIMASGGHTGELFF. Full variable domain (outside the CDR3, taken from reference TRBV19 and TRBJ2-2): DGGITQSPKYLFRKEGQNVTLSCEQNLNHDAMYWYRQDPGQGLRLIYYSQIVNDFQKGDIAEGYSVSREKKESFPLTVTSAQKNPTAFYLCASSIMASGGHTGELFFGEGSRLTVL.